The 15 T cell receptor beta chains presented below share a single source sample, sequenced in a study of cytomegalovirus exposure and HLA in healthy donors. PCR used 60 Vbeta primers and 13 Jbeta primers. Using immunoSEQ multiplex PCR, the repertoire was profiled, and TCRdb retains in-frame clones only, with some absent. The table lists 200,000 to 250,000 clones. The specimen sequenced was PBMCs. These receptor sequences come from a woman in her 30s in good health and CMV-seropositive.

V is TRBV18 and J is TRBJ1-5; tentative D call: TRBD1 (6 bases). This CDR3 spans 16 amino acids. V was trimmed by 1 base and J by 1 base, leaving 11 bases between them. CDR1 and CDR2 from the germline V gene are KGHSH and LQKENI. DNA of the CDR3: TGTGCCAGCTCACCACTTCCCCAGGGGAGCAATCAGCCCCAGCATTTT. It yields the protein CASSPLPQGSNQPQHF.

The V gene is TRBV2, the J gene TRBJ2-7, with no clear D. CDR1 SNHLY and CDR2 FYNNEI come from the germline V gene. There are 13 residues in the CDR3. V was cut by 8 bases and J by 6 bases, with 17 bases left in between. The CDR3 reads CASRDGRRGEQYF. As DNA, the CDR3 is TGTGCCAGCCGAGATGGTAGGCGAGGCGAGCAGTACTTC.

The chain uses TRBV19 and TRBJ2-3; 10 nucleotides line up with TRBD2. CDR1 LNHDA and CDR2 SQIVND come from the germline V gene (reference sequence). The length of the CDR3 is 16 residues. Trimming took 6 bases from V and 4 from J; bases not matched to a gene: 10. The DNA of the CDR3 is TGTGCCAGTAGCCCCTCTAGCGGGGGTCGATCAGATACGCAGTATTTT. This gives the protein CASSPSSGGRSDTQYF.

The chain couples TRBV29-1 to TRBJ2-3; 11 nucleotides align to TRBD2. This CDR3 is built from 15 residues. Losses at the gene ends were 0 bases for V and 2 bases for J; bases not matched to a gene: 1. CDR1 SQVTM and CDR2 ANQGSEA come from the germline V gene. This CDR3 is CSVEELAGATDTQYF. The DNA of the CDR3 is TGCAGCGTTGAAGAACTAGCGGGGGCCACAGATACGCAGTATTTT.

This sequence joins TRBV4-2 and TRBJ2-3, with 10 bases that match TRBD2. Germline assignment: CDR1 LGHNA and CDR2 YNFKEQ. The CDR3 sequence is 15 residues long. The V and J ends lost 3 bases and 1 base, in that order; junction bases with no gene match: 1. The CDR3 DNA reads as TGTGCCAGCAGCCATGGACTAGCGGGCACAGATACGCAGTATTTT. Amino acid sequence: CASSHGLAGTDTQYF.

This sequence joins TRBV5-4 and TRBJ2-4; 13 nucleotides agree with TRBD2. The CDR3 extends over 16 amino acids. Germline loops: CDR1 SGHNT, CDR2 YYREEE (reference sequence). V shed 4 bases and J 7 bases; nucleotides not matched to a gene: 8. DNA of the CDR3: TGTGCCAGCAGCACAACTAGCGGGGGGGCCGGTAACATTCAGTACTTC. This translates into CASSTTSGGAGNIQYF. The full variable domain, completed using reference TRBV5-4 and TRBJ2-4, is ETGVTQSPTHLIKTRGQQVTLRCSSQSGHNTVSWYQQALGQGPQFIFQYYREEENGRGNFPPRFSGLQFPNYSSELNVNALELDDSALYLCASSTTSGGAGNIQYFGAGTRLSVL.

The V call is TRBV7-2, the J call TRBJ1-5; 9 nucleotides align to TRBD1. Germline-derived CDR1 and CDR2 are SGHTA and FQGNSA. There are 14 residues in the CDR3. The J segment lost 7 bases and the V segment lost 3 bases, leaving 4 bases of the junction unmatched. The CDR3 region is CASSFAGTGQPQHF. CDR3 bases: TGTGCCAGCAGCTTTGCAGGGACAGGGCAGCCCCAGCATTTT. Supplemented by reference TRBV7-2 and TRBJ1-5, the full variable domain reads GAGVSQSPSNKVTEKGKDVELRCDPISGHTALYWYRQSLGQGLEFLIYFQGNSAPDKSGLPSDRFSAERTGGSVSTLTIQRTQQEDSAVYLCASSFAGTGQPQHFGDGTRLSIL.

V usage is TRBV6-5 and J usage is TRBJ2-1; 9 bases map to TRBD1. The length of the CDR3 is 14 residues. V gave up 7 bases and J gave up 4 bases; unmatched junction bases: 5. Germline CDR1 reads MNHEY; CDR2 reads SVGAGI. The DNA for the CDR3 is TGTGCCAGCACCCAGGGACAGGGATACAATGAGCAGTTCTTC. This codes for CASTQGQGYNEQFF.

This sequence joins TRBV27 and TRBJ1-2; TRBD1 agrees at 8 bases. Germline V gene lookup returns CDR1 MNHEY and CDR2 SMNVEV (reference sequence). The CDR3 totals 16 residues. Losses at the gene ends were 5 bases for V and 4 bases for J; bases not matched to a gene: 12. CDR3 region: CASSDTFGTGRYGYTF. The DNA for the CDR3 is TGTGCCAGCAGTGACACCTTTGGGACAGGCCGCTATGGCTACACCTTC.

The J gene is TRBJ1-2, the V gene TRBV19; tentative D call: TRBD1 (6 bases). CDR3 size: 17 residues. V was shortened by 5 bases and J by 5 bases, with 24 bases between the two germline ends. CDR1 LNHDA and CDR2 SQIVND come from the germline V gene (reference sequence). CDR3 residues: CASSPAPVGGARYGYTF. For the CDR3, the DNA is TGTGCCAGTAGTCCCGCTCCAGTTGGGGGGGCGCGATATGGCTACACCTTC.

The CDR3 nucleotides are TGCGCCAGCAGCATATCACCGACAGGGGGTCGTGGCTACACCTTC. Its protein product is CASSISPTGGRGYTF. The rearrangement joins TRBV5-1 to TRBJ1-2, with TRBD1 matching over 9 bases. The V gene end was trimmed by 4 bases and the J gene end by 7 bases; junction bases not matched to a gene: 11. CDR1 is SGHRS and CDR2 is YFSETQ in the germline V gene. The CDR3 contains 15 residues.

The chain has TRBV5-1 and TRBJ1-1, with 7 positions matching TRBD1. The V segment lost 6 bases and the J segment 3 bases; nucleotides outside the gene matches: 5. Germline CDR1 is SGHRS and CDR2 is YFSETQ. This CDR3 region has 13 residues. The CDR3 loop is CASTTDRDTEAFF. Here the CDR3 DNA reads TGCGCCAGCACCACCGACAGGGACACTGAAGCTTTCTTT.

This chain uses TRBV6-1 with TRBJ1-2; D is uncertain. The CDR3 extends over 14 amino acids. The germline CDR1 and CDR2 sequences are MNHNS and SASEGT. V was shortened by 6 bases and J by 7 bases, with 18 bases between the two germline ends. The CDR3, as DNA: TGTGCCAGCAGGGTCGGGGAGGAATACGGTGGCTACACCTTC. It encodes CASRVGEEYGGYTF.

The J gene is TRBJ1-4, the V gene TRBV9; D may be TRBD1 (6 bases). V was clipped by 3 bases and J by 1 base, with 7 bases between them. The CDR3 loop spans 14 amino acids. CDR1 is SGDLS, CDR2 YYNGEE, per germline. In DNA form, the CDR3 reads TGTGCCAGCAGCGCGACAGGAACTAATGAAAAACTGTTTTTT. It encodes CASSATGTNEKLFF.

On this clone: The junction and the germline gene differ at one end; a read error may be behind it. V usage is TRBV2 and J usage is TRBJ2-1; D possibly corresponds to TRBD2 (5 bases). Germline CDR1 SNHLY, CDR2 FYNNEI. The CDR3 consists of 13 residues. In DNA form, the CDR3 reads TGTGCCAGCAGGGAAGGACTCTACAATGAGCAGTTCTTC. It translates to CASREGLYNEQFF.